These T cell receptor beta chains were read from a single sample in a study of cytomegalovirus exposure and HLA in healthy donors. Assay: immunoSEQ multiplex PCR; the TCRdb copy retains only in-frame clones and omits some. The sample carries approximately 150,000 clones, 65% to 70% recorded once. The sample consisted of PBMCs. The receptors were sampled from a woman aged 18 to 35 in good health and CMV-seropositive. The CDR3 runs from the conserved cysteine through the conserved F or W. D genes are given only for firm matches. The size of a clone is reported for some rows only, either as once, few or many, or as a class for expanded clones.

j_gene,abundance,v_gene,d_gene,CDR3nt,CDR3aa
TRBJ2-1,.,TRBV2,TRBD1,TGTGCCAGCAGTGAATCGACAGGGGCGTCTTACAATGAGCAGTTCTTC,CASSESTGASYNEQFF
TRBJ1-1,once,TRBV6-5,.,TGTGCCAGCAGTTACCATACGGGAAACACTGAAGCTTTCTTT,CASSYHTGNTEAFF
TRBJ1-1,.,TRBV19,.,TGTGCCAGTAGTATGGGGCAAAACACTGAAGCTTTCTTT,CASSMGQNTEAFF
TRBJ1-3,once,TRBV19,TRBD1,TGTGCCAGTAGTCCCGGGACAGCGAGAAACACCATATATTTT,CASSPGTARNTIYF
TRBJ1-2,few,TRBV7-9,.,TGTGCCAGCAGCTTAGTGTTAGACTATGGCTACACCTTC,CASSLVLDYGYTF
TRBJ2-3,.,TRBV10-3,.,TGTGCCATCAGTGAGTCGGAGGTCGGGGATACGCAGTATTTT,CAISESEVGDTQYF
TRBJ2-2,few,TRBV28,TRBD1,TGTGCCAGCAGTTTCAACAGGGGGCTGACCGGGGAGCTGTTTTTT,CASSFNRGLTGELFF
TRBJ2-5,.,TRBV7-6,.,TGTGCCAGCAGCTGGACCGGGGAAGAGACCCAGTACTTC,CASSWTGEETQYF
TRBJ1-1,.,TRBV19,.,TGTGCCAGTAGTATAGGGTCTGAGGTGAACACTGAAGCTTTCTTT,CASSIGSEVNTEAFF
TRBJ2-6,few,TRBV4-2,.,TGTGCCAGCAGCCAAGAGGGGCCATTCTCTGGGGCCAACGTCCTGACTTTC,CASSQEGPFSGANVLTF
TRBJ2-7,.,TRBV4-3,TRBD2,TGCGCCAGCAGCCAAGAGTGGACTAGCGAATACTACGAGCAGTACTTC,CASSQEWTSEYYEQYF
TRBJ1-3,.,TRBV6-1,.,TGTGCCAGCAGTGACCTCGGGACAACTTCTGGAAACACCATATATTTT,CASSDLGTTSGNTIYF
TRBJ2-7,.,TRBV10-2,TRBD2,TGCGCCAGCGGGGGTGAAAGCGGGAGATCGTACCACGAGCAGTACTTC,CASGGESGRSYHEQYF
TRBJ2-7,.,TRBV5-1,TRBD2,TGCGCCAGCAGCACTACTAGCGGGGGGTACTACGAGCAGTACTTC,CASSTTSGGYYEQYF
TRBJ2-7,once,TRBV27,.,TGTGCCAGCAGTTTGTTCCCGACAGTCGAGCAGTACTTC,CASSLFPTVEQYF
TRBJ1-2,.,TRBV30,.,TGTGCCTGGAGTCCCACAGGGAGTCATGGCTACACCTTC,CAWSPTGSHGYTF
TRBJ1-1,.,TRBV7-9,.,TGTGCCAGCAGTTTTTTTAGGATGGGAGGCACTGAAGCTTTCTTT,CASSFFRMGGTEAFF
TRBJ1-1,.,TRBV20-1,.,TGCAGTGCTAGAGACCCAGGTCGGGCTTTCTTT,CSARDPGRAFF
TRBJ2-1,.,TRBV6-6,.,TGTGCCAGTAGCGGAGGTGGGTGGAATGAGCAGTTCTTC,CASSGGGWNEQFF
TRBJ1-1,.,TRBV28,.,TGTGCCAGCAGTTTAGCGGTGATGAACACTGAAGCTTTCTTT,CASSLAVMNTEAFF
TRBJ2-7,.,TRBV30,TRBD2,TGTGCCTGGAGTGCGGGGACTAGCGGGAGGGCTCAGTACTTC,CAWSAGTSGRAQYF
TRBJ1-2,.,TRBV4-1,TRBD1,TGCGCCAGCAGCCGATCCTTTTCAGGGGGGACACCGTCTGGTGGCTACACCTTC,CASSRSFSGGTPSGGYTF
TRBJ2-7,.,TRBV7-6,.,TGTGCCAGCAGCTTAACCAGCGGGCCATCCTACGAGCAGTACTTC,CASSLTSGPSYEQYF
TRBJ1-2,.,TRBV5-1,TRBD1,TGCGCCAGCAGCCCTATCGGACAGGGGCGATATGGCTACACCTTC,CASSPIGQGRYGYTF
TRBJ1-6,.,TRBV6-6,.,TGTGCCAGCAGTTATCGCGACAGAAAGGGTTCACCCCTCCACTTT,CASSYRDRKGSPLHF
TRBJ1-2,few,TRBV29-1,TRBD1,TGCAGCGTGACGGGACAGGGAGGCTCGGGCTACACCTTC,CSVTGQGGSGYTF
TRBJ1-3,few,TRBV28,.,TGTGCCAGCCATAGGGGTAGCTCTGGAAACACCATATATTTT,CASHRGSSGNTIYF
TRBJ1-1,.,TRBV19,TRBD1,TGTGCCAGTAGTGGACAGGGCCCCACTAAAGCTTTCTTT,CASSGQGPTKAFF
TRBJ1-5,.,TRBV27,.,TGTGCCAGCAAGGCTGGGGCCAATCAGCCCCAGCATTTT,CASKAGANQPQHF
TRBJ1-5,.,TRBV6-1,.,TGTGCCAGCAGAGCAGCGAGTTATAGCAATCAGCCCCAGCATTTT,CASRAASYSNQPQHF
TRBJ1-5,.,TRBV29-1,TRBD1,TGCAGCGTTGCCGGGACAGCCCCCGATCAGCCCCAGCATTTT,CSVAGTAPDQPQHF
TRBJ2-7,.,TRBV6-5,.,TGTGCCAGCGGTCCGGGTGAGCAGTACTTC,CASGPGEQYF
TRBJ2-7,.,TRBV7-3,.,TGTGCCAGCAGCTTGGGCAGGGACTCCACCTACGAGCAGTACTTC,CASSLGRDSTYEQYF
TRBJ2-3,.,TRBV6-6,.,TGTGCCAGCAGCCAACTACAGGGAACAGATACGCAGTATTTT,CASSQLQGTDTQYF
TRBJ2-7,.,TRBV27,TRBD1,TGTGCCAGCAGTTTATCCGGGACAGGCCCCTACGAGCAGTACTTC,CASSLSGTGPYEQYF
TRBJ2-1,once,TRBV19,.,TGTGCCAGTAGTATGGTTGGGGGCCTGGCCTACAATGAGCAGTTCTTC,CASSMVGGLAYNEQFF
TRBJ2-3,once,TRBV2,TRBD1,TGTGCCAGCAGTAGCGAGGGACAGGGGTTTTCAACTACGCAGTATTTT,CASSSEGQGFSTTQYF
TRBJ1-5,.,TRBV19,.,TGTGCCAGTAGTAAGGGACACCTCAATCAGCCCCAGCATTTT,CASSKGHLNQPQHF
TRBJ1-1,.,TRBV2,.,TGTGCCAGTCCGGGACAAGTGGTTGCTGAAGCTTTCTTT,CASPGQVVAEAFF